The present T cell receptor beta chain was sequenced within a study of blood T cell repertoires in COVID-19. Study information: Sites in the United States, Italy and Spain provided acute and convalescent COVID-19 samples. The cDNA or gDNA used as material had been derived from T cells, B-cell-depleted T cells, or PBMCs.

The germline CDR1 and CDR2 sequences are MDHEN and SYDVKM. Germline trimming cut 4 bases from V and 4 bases from J; bases unmatched to any gene: 4. The CDR3 loop spans 14 amino acids. In the authors' workflow: It was from reference gene primer amplification that nucleated cell counts were estimated. The repertoire was sequenced with immunoSEQ multiplex PCR; TCRdb's copy has only in-frame clones and lacks some. The DNA gave D and trimming, while V, J and clone size come from that table. Of some 380,000 clones listed, around 90% were seen once; the top ten hold 6.5% to 7%. Material: peripheral blood. This chain connects TRBV28 to TRBJ1-1; 9 nucleotides line up with TRBD1. The TCR sequence derives from a man aged 18 to 29 with active or convalescent COVID-19. The CDR3 loop is CASSSGTGTTEAFF. CDR3 DNA: TGTGCCAGCAGTTCCGGGACAGGGACCACTGAAGCTTTCTTT.